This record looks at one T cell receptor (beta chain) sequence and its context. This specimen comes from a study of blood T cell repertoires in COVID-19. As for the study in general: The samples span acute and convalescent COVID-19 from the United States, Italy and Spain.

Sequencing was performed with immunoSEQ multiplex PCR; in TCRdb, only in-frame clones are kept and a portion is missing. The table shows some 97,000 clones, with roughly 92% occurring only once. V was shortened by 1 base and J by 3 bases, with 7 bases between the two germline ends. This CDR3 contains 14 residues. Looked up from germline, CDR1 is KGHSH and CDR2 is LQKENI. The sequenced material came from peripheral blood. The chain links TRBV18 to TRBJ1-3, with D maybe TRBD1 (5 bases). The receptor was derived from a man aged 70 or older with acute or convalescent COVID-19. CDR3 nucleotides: TGTGCCAGCTCACCACAGGGGCATGGAAACACCATATATTTT. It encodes CASSPQGHGNTIYF.